The clone carrying this T cell receptor beta chain was seen at least ten times. TCR beta CDR3 regions were amplified from RNA. HTBI primers drove first-round RT-PCR of the TCR CDR3. MiXCR, run by TCRdb on the multiplex PCR reads, gives a single entry per CDR3 protein. Among some 500,000 distinct CDR3 sequences listed, 14% were seen once. Germline CDR1 MNHNS, CDR2 SASEGT. This CDR3 region has 15 residues. V lost 7 bases, J lost 8 bases, and 23 bases lay in between. This entry is derived from a study of T cells in Graves' hyperthyroidism and ophthalmopathy. The patients, who ranged from 18 to 65 in age, presented with newly diagnosed hyperthyroidism lasting under 2 months. The study based diagnoses on clinical symptoms, serum thyroxine and TRAb, thyroid ultrasound and orbital computed tomography.

The TCR sequence derives from a young woman with Graves' hyperthyroidism. The sample consisted of blood. The chain carries TRBV6-1 and TRBJ1-2, with a tentative D call TRBD1 (5 bases). The CDR3 protein is CASTSGTPTRRGYTF. In DNA, the CDR3 is TGTGCCAGCACCTCCGGGACCCCGACCCGTCGCGGCTACACCTTC.